This T cell receptor beta chain is from a study of CD8 T cells in acute hepatitis C reinfection. Study-level background: CD8+ T cells specific for HCV NS3-1073 were sequenced. Overall study results and limits: A V04-02/J02-02 clonotype was among over ten public ones, independent of outcome.

As to time point: naive CD8 control sorted from an acute-time-point sample. Cells were stained for CD3, CD8 and CD45RO, excluding dead cells. TCRdb's table, derived via immunoSEQ multiplex PCR, lists solely in-frame clones and lacks some. The sample includes over 30,000 clones, 80% to 90% of them seen just once. Comments on this clone: The antigen is not known.

Germline assignment: CDR1 SEHNR and CDR2 FQNEAQ (reference sequence). Trimming shortened V by 3 bases and J by 1 base, and 12 bases separated the two germline ends. The length of the CDR3 is 15 residues. The source is a woman aged 18-30 years who spontaneously cleared hepatitis C infection. The chain links TRBV7-9 to TRBJ2-5; tentative D call: TRBD1 (6 bases). Input material: naive CD8+ T cells from PBMCs. The CDR3 nucleotides are TGTGCCAGCAGCTTGGTGGACAGCCTCCAAGAGACCCAGTACTTC. It is translated as CASSLVDSLQETQYF.